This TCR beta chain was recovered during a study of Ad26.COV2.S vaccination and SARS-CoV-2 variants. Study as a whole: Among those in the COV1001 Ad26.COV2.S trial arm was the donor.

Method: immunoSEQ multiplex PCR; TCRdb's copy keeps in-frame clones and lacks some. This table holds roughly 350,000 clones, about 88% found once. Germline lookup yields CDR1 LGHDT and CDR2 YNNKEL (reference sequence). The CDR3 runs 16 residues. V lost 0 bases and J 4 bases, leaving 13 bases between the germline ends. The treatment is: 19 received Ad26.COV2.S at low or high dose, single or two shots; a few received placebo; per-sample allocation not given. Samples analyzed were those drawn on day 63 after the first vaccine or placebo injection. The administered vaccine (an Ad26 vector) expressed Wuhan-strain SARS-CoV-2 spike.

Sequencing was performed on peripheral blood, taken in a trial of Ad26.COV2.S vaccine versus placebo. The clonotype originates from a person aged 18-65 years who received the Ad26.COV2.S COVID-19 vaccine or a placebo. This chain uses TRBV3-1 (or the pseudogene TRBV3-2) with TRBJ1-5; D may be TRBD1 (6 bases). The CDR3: CASSQDLGQRNQPQHF. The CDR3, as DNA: TGTGCCAGCAGCCAAGATCTAGGACAGAGAAATCAGCCCCAGCATTTT.